Shown below are 27 T cell receptor beta chains from a single sample sequenced in a study of neurological immune-mediated disorders. A single record per CDR3 protein comes from TCRdb applying MiXCR to the 5' RACE reads. Of about 9,200 distinct CDR3 sequences in the sample, 21% were seen once. Sequencing input: CD8+ T cells from blood. Receptors originate from a woman in her fifties or sixties with HTLV-1-associated myelopathy (HAM/TSP).

Points on this clonotype: The DNA is left out, because the CDR3 cannot be placed on it with certainty; the CDR3 is given as TCRdb lists it. The gene calls are TRBV7-9 and TRBJ2-3; no DNA check was done on the table's D call, TRBD2. Germline values: CDR1 SEHNR, CDR2 FQNEAQ (reference sequence). The CDR3 is 21 residues long, ends included. The CDR3 reads CASSFYICSASTGGSADTQYF.

This clonotype was seen ten or more times. This CDR3 reads CASRPPGEGLTEAFF. The CDR3 bases are TGCGCCAGCAGACCCCCGGGAGAGGGGCTCACTGAAGCTTTCTTT. The rearrangement links TRBV5-1 to TRBJ1-1, with D perhaps TRBD1 (5 bases). CDR1 SGHRS and CDR2 YFSETQ come from the germline V gene. CDR3 size: 15 residues. V was shortened by 5 bases and J by 4 bases, with 18 bases between the two germline ends.

The table lists this clonotype with many counts. This chain uses TRBV4-1 with TRBJ1-2, with 12 bases matching TRBD1. CDR1 is MGHRA and CDR2 is YSYEKL in the germline V gene. The CDR3 contains 15 residues. V trimming: 2 bases; J trimming: 7 bases; junction bases outside the gene matches: 5. CDR3 sequence: CASSQPGQGAIGYTF. DNA for the CDR3: TGCGCCAGCAGCCAACCGGGACAGGGGGCAATTGGCTACACCTTC.

V and J are TRBV20-1 and TRBJ1-5; tentatively, D is TRBD1 (5 bases). CDR1 DFQATT and CDR2 SNEGSKA come from the germline V gene (reference sequence). The CDR3 covers 16 residues. Trimming shortened V by 0 bases and J by 0 bases, and 12 bases separated the two germline ends. CDR3 nucleotide sequence: TGCAGTGCTAGAGACTTTCAGGGCTTTAGCAATCAGCCCCAGCATTTT. Its protein is CSARDFQGFSNQPQHF.

This clonotype occurred many times. This chain links TRBV9 with TRBJ1-4, with D unresolved. The CDR3 consists of 17 residues. The germline V gene has CDR1 SGDLS and CDR2 YYNGEE. Trimming cost V 0 bases and J 10 bases, with 22 bases left between them. The CDR3 region is CASSVGGVGVVEGKLFF. The DNA for the CDR3 is TGTGCCAGCAGCGTAGGTGGGGTCGGAGTTGTTGAAGGAAAACTGTTTTTT.

This clonotype has ten or more counts. This sequence joins TRBV7-8 and TRBJ2-1; possible D gene TRBD1, 5 bases. The length of the CDR3 is 11 residues. CDR1 and CDR2 (germline): SGHVS, FQNEAQ. V shed 6 bases and J shed 9 bases, with 9 bases lying between them. The CDR3 nucleotides read TGTGCCAGCAGACAAAGGGGTGAGCAGTTCTTC. It specifies CASRQRGEQFF.

The gene calls are TRBV20-1 and TRBJ2-1, with D unclear. Germline V lookup: CDR1 DFQATT, CDR2 SNEGSKA (reference sequence). The V end lost 5 bases, the J end lost 7 bases, and 12 bases lay between the germline ends. The CDR3 consists of 12 residues. The chain's CDR3 is CSAPLFLNEQFF. CDR3 coding DNA: TGCAGTGCTCCTTTATTTTTGAATGAGCAGTTCTTC.

In this sample, this clonotype turned up many times. The V and J genes are TRBV2 and TRBJ2-1; D uncertain. The CDR3 has 9 amino acids. Trimming took off 8 bases at V and 9 bases at J, with 5 bases between the two ends. The V gene's germline CDR1 is SNHLY and CDR2 FYNNEI. The CDR3 DNA is TGTGCCAGCTCAAGTGAGCAGTTCTTC. Its translation: CASSSEQFF.

With regard to this clonotype: A much larger clone differs by one base, so this may be a read error. The genes are TRBV6-2 or TRBV6-3 and TRBJ1-2; 7 bases line up with TRBD1. Germline-derived CDR1 and CDR2 are MNHEY and SVGEGT. The CDR3 totals 13 residues. As DNA, the CDR3 is TGTGCCAGCAGTTACGCGACAGGGTATGGCTACAACTTC. Encoded protein: CASSYATGYGYNF.

This clonotype came up many times. V and J are TRBV20-1 and TRBJ2-2; TRBD2 matches at 13 bases. Germline V gives CDR1 DFQATT, CDR2 SNEGSKA (reference sequence). The CDR3 runs to 16 residues. Trimming cost V 1 base and J 6 bases; bases outside gene matches: 5. The CDR3 reads CSARGGTSGVPGELFF. In nucleotides, the CDR3 is TGCAGTGCTAGAGGCGGGACTAGCGGGGTGCCCGGGGAGCTGTTTTTT.

This clonotype was counted a single time. V usage is TRBV20-1 and J usage is TRBJ2-7; 9 bases are shared with TRBD1. After removal of 5 bases from V and 4 bases from J, the junction contained 9 bases not matched to a gene. This CDR3 comprises 14 residues. Germline V CDR1 and CDR2: DFQATT, SNEGSKA (reference sequence). For the CDR3, the DNA is TGCAGTGCTGGCCCCGGGACAGGGATGTACGAGCAGTACTTC. It is translated as CSAGPGTGMYEQYF.

This clonotype was detected once. An end of the junction differs from the germline gene, which may be a read error. This sequence joins TRBV15 and TRBJ1-1, with TRBD1 identical over 8 bases. The CDR3 is 15 amino acids. Germline values: CDR1 LNHNV, CDR2 YYDKDF (reference sequence). The CDR3 DNA is TGTGCCACCAGCAGACCCAGGGGGCTGAACACTGAAGCTCTCTTT. Translation: CATSRPRGLNTEALF.

Regarding this clonotype: The DNA is left out, because the CDR3 cannot be placed on it with certainty; the CDR3 is given as TCRdb lists it. The chain is built from TRBV7-2 and TRBJ1-2. The CDR3 numbers 21 amino acids, ends counted. Germline loops: CDR1 SGHTA, CDR2 FQGNSA. The CDR3 protein is CASSFYICSARPTGTNYGYTF.

This clonotype showed up many times. At one end, the junction sequence differs from germline, possibly due to a read error. V usage is TRBV7-6 and J usage is TRBJ2-3; either TRBD1 or TRBD2 may supply D (6 bases each). The germline V gene encodes CDR1 SGHVS and CDR2 FNYEAQ. CDR3 length: 13 residues. CDR3 bases: TGTGCCAGCAGCGAACTCGTTAGGGGGGCAAGTGAGTTT. Encoded protein: CASSELVRGASEF.

The table lists this clonotype with a few counts. A read error may produce the germline difference seen at one junction end. The chain combines TRBV6-5 with TRBJ2-1, with 12 positions matching TRBD2. The CDR3 runs to 16 residues. Germline-derived CDR1 and CDR2 are MNHEY and SVGAGI. CDR3 loop: CASSHSSGGAANEQFF. The CDR3 DNA sequence: TGTGCCAGCAGTCACTCTAGCGGGGGGGCGGCCAATGAGCAGTTCTTC.

This clonotype was recorded many times. The chain links TRBV14 to TRBJ2-7; D unresolved. Trimming cost V 4 bases and J 3 bases, with 7 bases left between them. CDR1 SGHDN and CDR2 FVKESK come from the germline V gene. There are 12 residues in the CDR3. In DNA form, the CDR3 reads TGTGCCAGCAGCCTCAGATACTACGAGCAGTACTTC. It codes for CASSLRYYEQYF.

This clonotype came up many times. This sequence joins TRBV5-1 and TRBJ2-5; D ambiguous. CDR1 is SGHRS and CDR2 is YFSETQ in the germline V gene. Trimming took 1 base from V and 6 from J, leaving 10 bases between them. The CDR3 has 13 amino acids. Here the CDR3 DNA reads TGCGCCAGCAGCTTGCACCCGATGAAGACCCAGTACTTC. Translating gives CASSLHPMKTQYF.

The chain joins TRBV5-1 to TRBJ2-7; D gene unclear. CDR1 is SGHRS, CDR2 YFSETQ, per germline. This CDR3 is built from 14 residues. V dropped 0 bases and J dropped 1 base, with 8 bases sitting between them. DNA of the CDR3: TGCGCCAGCAGCTTGGCCAGTGTGTCCTACGAGCAGTACTTC. It is translated as CASSLASVSYEQYF. The full variable domain, rest sourced from reference TRBV5-1 and TRBJ2-7, is KAGVTQTPRYLIKTRGQQVTLSCSPISGHRSVSWYQQTPGQGLQFLFEYFSETQRNKGNFPGRFSGRQFSNSRSEMNVSTLELGDSALYLCASSLASVSYEQYFGPGTRLTVT.

In this sample, this clonotype turned up many times. Given a much more abundant clone one base away, this may be a read error. The J gene is TRBJ2-7, the V gene TRBV24-1; 9 positions match TRBD1. The CDR3 extends over 17 amino acids. The trim removed 0 bases at V and 4 bases at J, leaving 9 bases unmatched. Germline CDR1 KGHDR, CDR2 SFDVKD. The CDR3 nucleotides read TGTGCCACCAGTGATTTGGTGGGACAGGGTGTAAGGTACGAGCAGTACTTC. Protein product: CATSDLVGQGVRYEQYF.

Many counts were recorded for this clonotype. The V gene is TRBV5-1, the J gene TRBJ2-1; TRBD2 agrees at 12 bases. The CDR3 is 16 amino acids. Germline values: CDR1 SGHRS, CDR2 YFSETQ. Losses at the gene ends were 4 bases for V and 9 bases for J; bases not matched to a gene: 11. CDR3 nucleotide sequence: TGCGCCAGCAGCCGATACTATAGACTAGCGGGGGCTGAGCAGTTCTTC. Amino acid sequence: CASSRYYRLAGAEQFF.

This clonotype was counted only a few times. This chain uses TRBV30 with TRBJ2-7, with a tentative D call TRBD1 (6 bases). Deletions cut 5 bases from V and 2 bases from J, with 10 bases between. CDR3 length: 12 amino acids. Germline CDR1 reads GTSNPN; CDR2 reads SVGIG (reference sequence). CDR3 residues: CAWQTGTYEQYF. The CDR3 DNA is TGTGCCTGGCAGACAGGTACCTACGAGCAGTACTTC.

Ten or more counts support this clonotype. The chain recombines TRBV5-1 with TRBJ1-1; D is unclear. Per germline, CDR1 SGHRS and CDR2 YFSETQ. V gave up 3 bases and J gave up 0 bases, with 9 bases separating them. The CDR3 loop spans 14 amino acids. DNA for the CDR3: TGCGCCAGCAGCTCGGACGGCCTGAACACTGAAGCTTTCTTT. It translates to CASSSDGLNTEAFF.

As to this clonotype: One base away lies a much larger clone, so this may be a sequencing read error. The V gene is TRBV11-2, the J gene TRBJ1-1; D might be TRBD1 (6 bases). The germline CDR1 and CDR2 sequences are SGHAT and FQNNGV. The CDR3 contains 15 residues. CDR3 region: CASSLPGTMNTEDFF. The DNA for the CDR3 is TGTGCCAGCAGCTTACCAGGGACAATGAACACTGAAGATTTCTTT.

This clonotype was recorded once. The chain has TRBV12-3 or TRBV12-4 and TRBJ1-5; D is ambiguous. With 2 bases removed from V and 3 bases from J, the gap between germline ends came to 8 bases. The CDR3 is 14 amino acids. DNA of the CDR3: TGTGCCAGCAGTTTATGGAAGGTCAATCAGCCCCAGCATTTT. It encodes CASSLWKVNQPQHF.

In this sample, this clonotype turned up many times. The chain combines TRBV27 with TRBJ2-7; 9 bases are a match to TRBD1. This CDR3 comprises 16 residues. Germline loops: CDR1 MNHEY, CDR2 SMNVEV (reference sequence). V shed 8 bases and J 5 bases; nucleotides not matched to a gene: 16. This chain's CDR3 is CASRSSGTGMHHEQYF. In DNA, the CDR3 is TGTGCCAGCCGGTCATCGGGGACAGGGATGCACCACGAGCAGTACTTC.

This clonotype came up many times. The chain uses TRBV6-1 and TRBJ2-5; 7 bases fit TRBD1. Germline CDR1 reads MNHNS; CDR2 reads SASEGT. V was pared by 2 bases and J by 1 base, with 4 bases of the junction left unmatched. The CDR3 is 15 residues long. CDR3 loop: CASSELTGRQETQYF. The CDR3 DNA is TGTGCCAGCAGTGAATTGACAGGGCGCCAAGAGACCCAGTACTTC.

This clonotype has a count of ten or more. The V and J genes are TRBV20-1 and TRBJ2-3; no reliable D call. The V gene lost 6 bases and the J gene lost 2 bases, with 9 bases spanning the gap. Germline assignment: CDR1 DFQATT and CDR2 SNEGSKA (reference sequence). This CDR3 has 12 amino acids. The CDR3 bases are TGCAGTGCCCAAAGCTCCACAGATACGCAGTATTTT. It codes for CSAQSSTDTQYF.